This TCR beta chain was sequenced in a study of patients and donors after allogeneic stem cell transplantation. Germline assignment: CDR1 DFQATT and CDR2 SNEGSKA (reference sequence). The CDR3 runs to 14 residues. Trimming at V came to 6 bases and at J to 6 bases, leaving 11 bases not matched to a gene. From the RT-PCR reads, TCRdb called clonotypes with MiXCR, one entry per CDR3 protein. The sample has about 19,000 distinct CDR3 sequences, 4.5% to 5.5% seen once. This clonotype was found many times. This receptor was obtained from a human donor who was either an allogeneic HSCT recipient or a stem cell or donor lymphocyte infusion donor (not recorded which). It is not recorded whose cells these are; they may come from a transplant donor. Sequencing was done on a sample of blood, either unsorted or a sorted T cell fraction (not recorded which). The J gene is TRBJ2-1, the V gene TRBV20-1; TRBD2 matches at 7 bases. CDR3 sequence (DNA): TGCAGTGCACACGGGACTACTAACGCCAATGAGCAGTTCTTC. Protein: CSAHGTTNANEQFF.